One sample yielded the 5 T cell receptor beta chains listed below, sequenced in a study of blood T cell repertoires in COVID-19. The data were produced by immunoSEQ multiplex PCR, yet TCRdb's version contains in-frame clones alone and is incomplete. In the table there are about 140,000 clones, about three quarters of which are singletons. The sequenced sample consisted of peripheral blood. These receptors all come from a man in his fifties or sixties with acute or convalescent COVID-19.

This rearrangement joins TRBV30 to TRBJ2-1; 8 bases align to TRBD2. CDR3 length: 15 residues. Germline V CDR1 and CDR2: GTSNPN, SVGIG (reference sequence). V dropped 0 bases and J dropped 12; count of bases not matched to a gene: 13. The CDR3 loop is CAWSVLERGTQRQFF. The CDR3, as DNA: TGTGCCTGGAGTGTACTGGAGCGGGGGACTCAGCGGCAGTTCTTC.

By frequency in the sample, this clone is medium-sized (0.01 to 0.1%). J is TRBJ2-2 and V is TRBV6-5, with a tentative D call TRBD2 (5 bases). The V gene's germline CDR1 is MNHEY and CDR2 SVGAGI. This CDR3 is built from 15 residues. Trimming stripped 7 bases from V and 1 base from J, with 13 bases between. The DNA for the CDR3 is TGTGCCAGCACCGAGGAGGTTGAGAACACCGGGGAGCTGTTTTTT. It codes for CASTEEVENTGELFF.

The V call is TRBV6-5, the J call TRBJ1-3, with D unclear. Germline CDR1 is MNHEY and CDR2 is SVGAGI. Trimming took off 6 bases at V and 0 bases at J, with 6 bases between the two ends. This CDR3 is built from 13 residues. The CDR3 here is CASRILSGNTIYF. The CDR3 nucleotides read TGTGCCAGCAGAATCCTCTCTGGAAACACCATATATTTT.

The chain uses TRBV5-4 and TRBJ2-3, with a possible D match to TRBD1 (5 bases). The germline V gene has CDR1 SGHNT and CDR2 YYREEE (reference sequence). The ends were cut back, 4 bases at V and 1 base at J, with 10 bases in the middle. This CDR3 comprises 14 residues. In DNA, the CDR3 is TGTGCCAGCAGCACCCAGGGCGGCACAGATACGCAGTATTTT. It specifies CASSTQGGTDTQYF.

There are a few counts of this clone. The rearrangement uses TRBV19 and TRBJ2-7, with D tentatively TRBD2 (5 bases). CDR1 is LNHDA, CDR2 SQIVND, per germline (reference sequence). V lost 1 base and J 7 bases, leaving 17 bases between the germline ends. CDR3 length equals 15 residues. CDR3 sequence: CASSIGFGGSREQYF. CDR3 DNA: TGTGCCAGTAGTATAGGTTTCGGCGGGTCGAGGGAGCAGTACTTC.